One and the same sample provided the 3 T cell receptor beta chains below, sequenced in a study of graft-versus-host responses after intestinal transplantation. Intraepithelial plus lamina propria lymphocytes were released by processing graft tissue. Some clones are missing from TCRdb's copy, which holds only in-frame ones; the method was immunoSEQ multiplex PCR. The sample includes 4,000 to 5,500 clones, about 80% of them seen just once. The source was ileum tissue, collected 120 to 130 days after intestinal transplantation. The receptors were gathered from a human patient who received an intestinal transplant, so some T cells may come from the graft donor.

This chain connects TRBV27 to TRBJ1-2, with unresolved D. V was pared by 2 bases and J by 0 bases, with 16 bases between. CDR1 is MNHEY, CDR2 SMNVEV, per germline (reference sequence). The CDR3 is made up of 17 amino acids. CDR3 nucleotide sequence: TGTGCCAGCAGTTTACGTGCACCAACGTCAACTAACTATGGCTACACCTTC. Protein: CASSLRAPTSTNYGYTF.

This chain links TRBV6-4 with TRBJ2-1; possible D gene TRBD2, 7 bases. CDR3 length: 15 residues. CDR1 MRHNA and CDR2 SNTAGT come from the germline V gene. V was trimmed by 6 bases and J by 2 bases, leaving 14 bases between them. In DNA form, the CDR3 reads TGTGCCAGCAGCGTGGGGGCGGGAGCCTACAATGAGCAGTTCTTC. It codes for CASSVGAGAYNEQFF.

The gene calls are TRBV2 and TRBJ2-3; a possible D gene is TRBD2 (5 bases). From germline, CDR1 is SNHLY and CDR2 FYNNEI. Trimming removed 4 bases from V and 2 bases from J, with 10 bases in between. The CDR3 spans 14 residues. CDR3 DNA sequence: TGTGCCAGCAGTGCCAGCGGAAACACAGATACGCAGTATTTT. It is translated as CASSASGNTDTQYF. Combining the CDR3 with reference TRBV2 and TRBJ2-3 gives the whole variable domain EPEVTQTPSHQVTQMGQEVILRCVPISNHLYFYWYRQILGQKVEFLVSFYNNEISEKSEIFDDQFSVERPDGSNFTLKIRSTKLEDSAMYFCASSASGNTDTQYFGPGTRLTVL.